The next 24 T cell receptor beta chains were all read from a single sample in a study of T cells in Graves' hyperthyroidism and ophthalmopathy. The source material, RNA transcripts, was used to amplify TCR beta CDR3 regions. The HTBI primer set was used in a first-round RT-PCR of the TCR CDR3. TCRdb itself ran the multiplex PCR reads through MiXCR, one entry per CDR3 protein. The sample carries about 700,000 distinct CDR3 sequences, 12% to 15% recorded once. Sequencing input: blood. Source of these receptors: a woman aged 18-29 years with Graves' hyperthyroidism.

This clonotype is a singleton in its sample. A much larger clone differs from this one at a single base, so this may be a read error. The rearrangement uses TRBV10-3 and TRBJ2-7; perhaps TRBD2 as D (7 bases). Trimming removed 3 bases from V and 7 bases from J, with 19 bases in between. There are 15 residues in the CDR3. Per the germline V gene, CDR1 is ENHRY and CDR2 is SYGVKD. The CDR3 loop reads CAISDGGQTYNEQYF. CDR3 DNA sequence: TGTGCCATCAGTGACGGGGGGCAAACCTACAATGAGCAGTACTTC.

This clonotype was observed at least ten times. Here the CDR3 DNA reads TGTGCCAGCACCCCCGGGGGGCTTGAGGCAGATACGCAGTATTTT. Amino acid sequence: CASTPGGLEADTQYF. This chain links TRBV2 with TRBJ2-3; weak D call: TRBD2 (7 bases). The V end was cut by 7 bases, the J end by 4 bases, with 18 bases between. The CDR3 loop spans 15 amino acids. CDR1 and CDR2 (germline): SNHLY, FYNNEI.

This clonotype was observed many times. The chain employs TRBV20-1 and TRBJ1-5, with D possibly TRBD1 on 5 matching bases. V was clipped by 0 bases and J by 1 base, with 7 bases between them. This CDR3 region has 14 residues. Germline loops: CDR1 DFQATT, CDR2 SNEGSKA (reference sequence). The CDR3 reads CSARDQGSNQPQHF. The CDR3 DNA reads TGCAGTGCTAGAGATCAGGGAAGCAATCAGCCCCAGCATTTT.

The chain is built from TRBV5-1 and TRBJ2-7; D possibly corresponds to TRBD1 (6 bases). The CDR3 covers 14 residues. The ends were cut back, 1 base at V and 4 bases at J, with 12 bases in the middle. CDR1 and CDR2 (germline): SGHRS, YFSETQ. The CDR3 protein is CASSLRPGEYEQYF. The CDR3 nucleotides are TGCGCCAGCAGCTTGCGGCCAGGGGAATACGAGCAGTACTTC.

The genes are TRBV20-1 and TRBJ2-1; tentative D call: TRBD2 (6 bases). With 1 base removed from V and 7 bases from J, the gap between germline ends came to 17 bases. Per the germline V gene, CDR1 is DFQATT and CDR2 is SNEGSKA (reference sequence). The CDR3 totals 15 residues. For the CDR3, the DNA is TGCAGTGCTAGAGGGGTGACTAAGGGGAGGAATGAGCAGTTCTTC. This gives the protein CSARGVTKGRNEQFF.

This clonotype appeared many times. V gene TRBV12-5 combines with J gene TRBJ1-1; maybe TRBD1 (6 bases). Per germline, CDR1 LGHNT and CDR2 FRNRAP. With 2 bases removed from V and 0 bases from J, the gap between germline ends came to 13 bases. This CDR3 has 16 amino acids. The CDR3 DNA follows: TGTGCTAGTGGTTTGCCCTCTCAGGGGTTGAACACTGAAGCTTTCTTT. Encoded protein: CASGLPSQGLNTEAFF. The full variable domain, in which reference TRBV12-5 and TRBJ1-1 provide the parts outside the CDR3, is DARVTQTPRHKVTEMGQEVTMRCQPILGHNTVFWYRQTMMQGLELLAYFRNRAPLDDSGMPKDRFSAEMPDATLATLKIQPSEPRDSAVYFCASGLPSQGLNTEAFFGQGTRLTVV.

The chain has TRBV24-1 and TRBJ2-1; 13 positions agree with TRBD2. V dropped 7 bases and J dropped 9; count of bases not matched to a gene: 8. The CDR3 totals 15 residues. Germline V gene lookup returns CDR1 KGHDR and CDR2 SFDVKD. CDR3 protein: CATSPTSGRAREQFF. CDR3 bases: TGTGCCACCAGCCCAACTAGCGGGAGGGCCCGTGAGCAGTTCTTC.

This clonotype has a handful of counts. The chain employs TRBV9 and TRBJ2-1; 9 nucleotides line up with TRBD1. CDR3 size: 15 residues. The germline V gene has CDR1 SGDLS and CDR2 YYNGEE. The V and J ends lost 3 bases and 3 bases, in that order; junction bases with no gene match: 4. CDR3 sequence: CASSAGTGNYNEQFF. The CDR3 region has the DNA TGTGCCAGCAGCGCGGGGACAGGGAACTACAATGAGCAGTTCTTC.

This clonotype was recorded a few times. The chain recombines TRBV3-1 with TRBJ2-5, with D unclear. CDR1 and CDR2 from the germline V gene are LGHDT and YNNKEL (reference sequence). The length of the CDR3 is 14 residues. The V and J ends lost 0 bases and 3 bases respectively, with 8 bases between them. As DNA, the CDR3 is TGTGCCAGCAGCCAAGATGAACAGAAAGAGACCCAGTACTTC. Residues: CASSQDEQKETQYF.

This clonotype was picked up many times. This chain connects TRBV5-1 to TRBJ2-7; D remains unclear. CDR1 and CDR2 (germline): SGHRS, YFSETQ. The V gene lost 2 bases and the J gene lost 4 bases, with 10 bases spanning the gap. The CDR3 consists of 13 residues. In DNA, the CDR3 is TGCGCCAGCAGCTTACCGGACCGGTACGAGCAGTACTTC. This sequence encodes CASSLPDRYEQYF.

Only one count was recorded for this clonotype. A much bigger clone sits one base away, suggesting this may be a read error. The CDR3 DNA sequence: TGTGTCAGCAGCCCCGGGACCCCTGGGGCGAACACCGGGGAGCTGTTTTTT. As protein: CVSSPGTPGANTGELFF. The V call is TRBV9, the J call TRBJ2-2, with D tentatively TRBD1 or TRBD2 (5 bases each). Germline V gene sequence: CDR1 SGDLS, CDR2 YYNGEE. The CDR3 spans 17 residues.

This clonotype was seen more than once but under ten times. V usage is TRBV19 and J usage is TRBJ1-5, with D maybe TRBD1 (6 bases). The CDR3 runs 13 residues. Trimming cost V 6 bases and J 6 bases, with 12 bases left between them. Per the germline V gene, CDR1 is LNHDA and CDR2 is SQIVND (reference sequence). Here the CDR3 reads CASRDRPGQPQHF. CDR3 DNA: TGTGCCAGTAGGGACAGACCAGGTCAGCCCCAGCATTTT.

The CDR3 reads CASSRTREQFF. DNA of the CDR3: TGTGCCAGCAGCCGGACTAGAGAGCAGTTCTTC. The J gene is TRBJ2-1, the V gene TRBV11-3; 7 nucleotides agree with TRBD2. The CDR3 runs 11 residues. Germline V gene sequence: CDR1 SGHNT, CDR2 YENEEA. The ends lost 5 bases at V and 10 bases at J; junction bases unmatched: 2.

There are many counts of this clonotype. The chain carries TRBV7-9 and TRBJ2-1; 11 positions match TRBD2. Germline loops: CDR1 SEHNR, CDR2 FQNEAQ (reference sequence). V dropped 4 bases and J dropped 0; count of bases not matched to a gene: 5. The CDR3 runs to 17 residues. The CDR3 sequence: CASSSLTSGNSYNEQFF. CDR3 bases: TGTGCCAGCAGCTCCCTGACTAGCGGGAACTCCTACAATGAGCAGTTCTTC.

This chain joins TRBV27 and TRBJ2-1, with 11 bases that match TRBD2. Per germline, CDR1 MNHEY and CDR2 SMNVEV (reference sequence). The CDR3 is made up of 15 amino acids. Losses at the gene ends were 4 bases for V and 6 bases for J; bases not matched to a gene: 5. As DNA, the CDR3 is TGTGCCAGCAGTTACCCGGGACTAGCGGCCAATGAGCAGTTCTTC. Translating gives CASSYPGLAANEQFF.

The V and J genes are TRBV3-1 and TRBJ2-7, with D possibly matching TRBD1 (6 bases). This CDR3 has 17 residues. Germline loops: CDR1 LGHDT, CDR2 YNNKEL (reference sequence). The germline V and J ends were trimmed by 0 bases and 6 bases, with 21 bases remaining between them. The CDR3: CASSQDKGDGALGEQYF. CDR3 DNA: TGTGCCAGCAGCCAAGATAAGGGGGACGGAGCCTTAGGCGAGCAGTACTTC.

Here the CDR3 DNA reads TGTGCCAGCAGCTTTCATAGGGGCGGACTAGCGGGAATGGAGCCCTACAATGAGCAGTTCTTC. Residues: CASSFHRGGLAGMEPYNEQFF. The V and J genes are TRBV7-4 and TRBJ2-1, with TRBD2 identical over 12 bases. After removal of 3 bases from V and 2 bases from J, the junction contained 17 bases not matched to a gene. The CDR3 covers 21 residues. Germline-derived CDR1 and CDR2 are SGHVT and SQSDAQ.

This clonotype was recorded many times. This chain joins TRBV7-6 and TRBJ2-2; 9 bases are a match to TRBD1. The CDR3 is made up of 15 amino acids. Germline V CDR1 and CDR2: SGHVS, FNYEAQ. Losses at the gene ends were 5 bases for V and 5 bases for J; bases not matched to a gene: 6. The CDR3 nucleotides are TGTGCCAGCAGCAAAACAGGGGGCGGGACCGGGGAGCTGTTTTTT. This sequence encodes CASSKTGGGTGELFF. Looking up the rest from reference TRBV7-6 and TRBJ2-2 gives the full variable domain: GAGVSQSPRYKVTKRGQDVALRCDPISGHVSLYWYRQALGQGPEFLTYFNYEAQQDKSGLPNDRFSAERPEGSISTLTIQRTEQRDSAMYRCASSKTGGGTGELFFGEGSRLTVL.

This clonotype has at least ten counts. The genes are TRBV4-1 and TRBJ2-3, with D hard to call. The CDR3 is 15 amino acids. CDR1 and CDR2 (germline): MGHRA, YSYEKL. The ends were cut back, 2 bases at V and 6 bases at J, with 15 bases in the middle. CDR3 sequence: CASSQLPSPADTQYF. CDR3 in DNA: TGCGCCAGCAGCCAACTGCCCTCGCCAGCTGATACGCAGTATTTT.

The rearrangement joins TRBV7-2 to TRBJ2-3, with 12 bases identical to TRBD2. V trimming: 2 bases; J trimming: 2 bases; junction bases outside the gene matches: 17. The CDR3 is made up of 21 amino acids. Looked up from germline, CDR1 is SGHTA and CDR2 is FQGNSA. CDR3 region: CASSLRGGRTSGNPPTDTQYF. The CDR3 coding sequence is TGTGCCAGCAGCTTAAGAGGGGGGAGGACTAGCGGGAACCCCCCCACAGATACGCAGTATTTT. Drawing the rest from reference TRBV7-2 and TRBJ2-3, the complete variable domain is GAGVSQSPSNKVTEKGKDVELRCDPISGHTALYWYRQSLGQGLEFLIYFQGNSAPDKSGLPSDRFSAERTGGSVSTLTIQRTQQEDSAVYLCASSLRGGRTSGNPPTDTQYFGPGTRLTVL.

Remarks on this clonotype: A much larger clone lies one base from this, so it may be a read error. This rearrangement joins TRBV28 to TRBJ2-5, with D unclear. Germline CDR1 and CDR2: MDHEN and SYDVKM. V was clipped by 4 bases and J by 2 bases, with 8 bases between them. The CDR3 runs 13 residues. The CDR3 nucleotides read TGTGCCAGCAGTTGGGCAGAACAAGAGACCCAGTACTTC. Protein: CASSWAEQETQYF. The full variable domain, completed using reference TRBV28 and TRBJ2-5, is DVKVTQSSRYLVKRTGEKVFLECVQDMDHENMFWYRQDPGLGLRLIYFSYDVKMKEKGDIPEGYSVSREKKERFSLILESASTNQTSMYLCASSWAEQETQYFGPGTRLLVL.

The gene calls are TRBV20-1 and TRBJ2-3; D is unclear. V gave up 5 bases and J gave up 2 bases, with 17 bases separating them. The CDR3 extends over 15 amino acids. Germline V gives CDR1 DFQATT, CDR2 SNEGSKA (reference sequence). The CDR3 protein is CSAALQGPITDTQYF. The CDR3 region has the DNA TGCAGTGCTGCACTTCAAGGCCCGATCACAGATACGCAGTATTTT.

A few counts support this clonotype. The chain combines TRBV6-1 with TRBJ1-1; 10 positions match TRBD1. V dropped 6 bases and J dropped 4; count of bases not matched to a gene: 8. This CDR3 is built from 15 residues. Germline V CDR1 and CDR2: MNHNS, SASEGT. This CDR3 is CASRGTGALGTEAFF. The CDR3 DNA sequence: TGTGCCAGCAGGGGGACAGGGGCACTCGGCACTGAAGCTTTCTTT.

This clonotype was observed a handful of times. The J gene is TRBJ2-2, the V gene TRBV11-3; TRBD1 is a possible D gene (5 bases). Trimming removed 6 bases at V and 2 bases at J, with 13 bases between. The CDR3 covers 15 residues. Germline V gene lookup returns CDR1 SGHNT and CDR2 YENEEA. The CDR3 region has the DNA TGTGCCAGCAGTTCTAGGGGCGCCAACACCGGGGAGCTGTTTTTT. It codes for CASSSRGANTGELFF.